This T cell receptor (beta chain) is from a study of circulating and synovial CD4+ cells in juvenile arthritis. Study findings and constraints: Traditional Vbeta family usage analysis missed the pathogenic-like versus bulk difference. Bulk blood CD4 repertoires were more diverse than these. These blood cells shared more CDR3 sequences with synovium than bulk blood.

With 0 bases removed from V and 3 bases from J, the gap between germline ends came to 17 bases. Germline assignment: CDR1 SGHDN and CDR2 FVKESK. The CDR3 extends over 17 amino acids. Regarding this clone: What it recognizes is unknown.

The protocol was immunoSEQ multiplex PCR, while the TCRdb copy is restricted to in-frame clones and leaves out a portion. This table has some 35,000 clones, 95% appearing once. The sequence came from a human donor with juvenile idiopathic arthritis. The chain carries TRBV14 and TRBJ1-1, with TRBD1 as a possible D gene (6 bases). The sequenced material came from CD4+ T cells from blood. In nucleotides, the CDR3 is TGTGCCAGCAGCCAAGATAGGGGGAGTCGGGGGGACACTGAAGCTTTCTTT. It specifies CASSQDRGSRGDTEAFF.